The 2 T cell receptor beta chains below were found in one sample sequenced in a study of neoadjuvant anti-PD-1 for oral cavity cancer. The time point denotes: after neoadjuvant nivolumab, at surgical resection. Sequencing was performed with immunoSEQ multiplex PCR; in TCRdb, only in-frame clones are kept and a portion is missing. The top ten hold 3.4% of the sample, which has 30,000 or so clones, approximately 80% seen once. This material consisted of PBMCs, taken after nivolumab (anti-PD-1) treatment. These receptors all stem from a person between 40 and 85 years old with oral cavity squamous cell carcinoma.

V is TRBV5-1 and J is TRBJ1-4; 9 positions match TRBD1. This CDR3 has 15 residues. V shed 0 bases, J shed 8 bases, and the junction held 5 bases outside the gene matches. Germline loops: CDR1 SGHRS, CDR2 YFSETQ. The CDR3 region has the DNA TGCGCCAGCAGCTTGGGAACAGGGGGCCGAGAAAAACTGTTTTTT. As protein: CASSLGTGGREKLFF.

The rearrangement joins TRBV9 to TRBJ1-4; the match to TRBD1 covers 7 bases. Looked up from germline, CDR1 is SGDLS and CDR2 is YYNGEE. CDR3 length: 15 amino acids. The ends lost 2 bases at V and 5 bases at J; junction bases unmatched: 6. For the CDR3, the DNA is TGTGCCAGCAGCGTTCATGGACAGGAAAATGAAAAACTGTTTTTT. The encoded protein is CASSVHGQENEKLFF.